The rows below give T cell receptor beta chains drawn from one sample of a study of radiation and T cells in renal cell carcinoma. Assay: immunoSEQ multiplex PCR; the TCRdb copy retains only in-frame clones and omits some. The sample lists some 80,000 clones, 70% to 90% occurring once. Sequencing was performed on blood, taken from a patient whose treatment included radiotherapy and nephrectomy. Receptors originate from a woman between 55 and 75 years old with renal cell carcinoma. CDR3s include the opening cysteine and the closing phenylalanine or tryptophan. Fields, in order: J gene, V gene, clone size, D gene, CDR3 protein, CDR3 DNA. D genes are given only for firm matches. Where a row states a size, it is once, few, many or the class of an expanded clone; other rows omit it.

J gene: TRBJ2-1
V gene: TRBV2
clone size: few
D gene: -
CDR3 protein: CASTIYNEQFF
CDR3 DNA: TGTGCCAGCACCATCTACAATGAGCAGTTCTTC

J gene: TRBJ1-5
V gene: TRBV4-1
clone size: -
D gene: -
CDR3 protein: CASSQDPPGRQPQHF
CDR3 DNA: TGCGCCAGCAGCCAAGATCCCCCAGGGCGTCAGCCCCAGCATTTT

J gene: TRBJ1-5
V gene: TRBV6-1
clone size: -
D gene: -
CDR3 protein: CASSEALGHHSNQPQHF
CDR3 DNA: TGTGCCAGCAGTGAAGCGCTAGGCCACCATAGCAATCAGCCCCAGCATTTT

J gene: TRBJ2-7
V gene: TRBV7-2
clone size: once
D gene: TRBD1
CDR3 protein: CASSARTGYEQYF
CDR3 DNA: TGTGCCAGCAGCGCACGGACAGGGTACGAGCAGTACTTC

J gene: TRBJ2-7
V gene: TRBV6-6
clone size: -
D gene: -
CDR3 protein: CASSYERRYEQYF
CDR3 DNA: TGTGCCAGCAGTTACGAGCGCCGCTACGAGCAGTACTTC

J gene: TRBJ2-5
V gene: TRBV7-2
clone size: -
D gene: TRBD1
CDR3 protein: CASSLEPGQPQETQYF
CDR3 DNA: TGTGCCAGCAGCTTAGAGCCGGGACAGCCTCAAGAGACCCAGTACTTC

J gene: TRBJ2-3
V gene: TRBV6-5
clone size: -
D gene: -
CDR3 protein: CASSWGGTDTQYF
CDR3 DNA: TGTGCCAGCAGTTGGGGAGGCACAGATACGCAGTATTTT

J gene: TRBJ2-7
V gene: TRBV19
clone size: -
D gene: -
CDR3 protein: CASSSQPQGLEQYF
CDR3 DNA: TGTGCCAGTAGTAGCCAGCCCCAGGGTCTAGAGCAGTACTTC

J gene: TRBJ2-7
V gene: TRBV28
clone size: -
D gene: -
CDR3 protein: CASSFLWSSYEQYF
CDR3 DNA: TGTGCCAGCAGTTTCCTATGGAGCTCCTACGAGCAGTACTTC

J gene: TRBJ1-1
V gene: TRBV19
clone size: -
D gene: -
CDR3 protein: CASSAVFQAFF
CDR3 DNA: TGTGCCAGTAGTGCGGTCTTTCAAGCTTTCTTT

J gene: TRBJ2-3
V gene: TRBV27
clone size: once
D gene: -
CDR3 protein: CASSFGDTQYF
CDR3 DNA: TGTGCCAGCAGTTTTGGTGATACGCAGTATTTT

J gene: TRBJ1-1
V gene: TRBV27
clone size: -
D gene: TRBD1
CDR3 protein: CASSPLTGYTEAFF
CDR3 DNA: TGTGCCAGCAGTCCCCTGACAGGGTACACTGAAGCTTTCTTT

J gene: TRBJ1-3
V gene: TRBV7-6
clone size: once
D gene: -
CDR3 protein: CASSQTPGQKSSGNTIYF
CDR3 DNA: TGTGCCAGCAGCCAGACCCCAGGACAAAAGAGCTCTGGAAACACCATATATTTT

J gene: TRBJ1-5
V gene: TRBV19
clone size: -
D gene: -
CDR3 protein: CASSITAGSNQPQHF
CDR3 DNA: TGTGCCAGTAGTATAACGGCAGGGAGTAATCAGCCCCAGCATTTT

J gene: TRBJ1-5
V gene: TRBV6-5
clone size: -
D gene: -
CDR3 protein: CASSYYQYSNQPQHF
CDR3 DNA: TGTGCCAGCAGTTACTACCAGTATAGCAATCAGCCCCAGCATTTT

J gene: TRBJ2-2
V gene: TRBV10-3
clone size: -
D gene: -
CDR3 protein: CAITPEDRLNTGELFF
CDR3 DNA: TGTGCCATCACACCAGAAGACAGACTGAACACCGGGGAGCTGTTTTTT

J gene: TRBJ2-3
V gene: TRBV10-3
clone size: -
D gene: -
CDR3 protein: CAISEFGPNGGTQYF
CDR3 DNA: TGTGCCATCAGTGAGTTCGGACCCAACGGGGGTACGCAGTATTTT

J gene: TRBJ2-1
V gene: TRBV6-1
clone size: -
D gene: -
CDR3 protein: CASHRGAAYNEQFF
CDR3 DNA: TGTGCCAGCCACCGGGGGGCTGCCTACAATGAGCAGTTCTTC

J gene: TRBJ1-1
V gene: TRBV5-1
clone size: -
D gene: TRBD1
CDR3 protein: CASSLSGQGSTEAFF
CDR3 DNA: TGCGCCAGCAGTCTATCGGGACAGGGAAGTACTGAAGCTTTCTTT

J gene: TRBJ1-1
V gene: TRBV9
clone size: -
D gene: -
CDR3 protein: CASTTPGGNTEAFF
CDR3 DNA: TGTGCCAGCACCACCCCTGGGGGGAACACTGAAGCTTTCTTT

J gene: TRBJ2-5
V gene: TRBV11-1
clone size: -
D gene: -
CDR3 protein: CASSLILSGGWETQYF
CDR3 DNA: TGTGCCAGCAGCTTAATTTTATCGGGTGGCTGGGAGACCCAGTACTTC

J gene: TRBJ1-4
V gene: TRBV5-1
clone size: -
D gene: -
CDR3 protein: CASSLDRANEKLFF
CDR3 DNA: TGCGCCAGCAGCTTGGACAGGGCGAATGAAAAACTGTTTTTT

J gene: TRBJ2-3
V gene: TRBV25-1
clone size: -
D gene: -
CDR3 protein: CASSGGGDSFTDTQYF
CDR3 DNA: TGTGCCAGCAGTGGCGGAGGGGACAGTTTCACAGATACGCAGTATTTT

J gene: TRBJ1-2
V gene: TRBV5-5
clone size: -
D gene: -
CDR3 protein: CASSLAGQNYGYTF
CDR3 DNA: TGTGCCAGCAGCTTGGCCGGTCAGAACTATGGCTACACCTTC

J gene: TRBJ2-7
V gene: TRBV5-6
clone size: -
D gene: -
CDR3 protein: CASSQAGQLASYEQYF
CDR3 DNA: TGTGCCAGCAGCCAGGCCGGACAGTTAGCCTCCTACGAGCAGTACTTC

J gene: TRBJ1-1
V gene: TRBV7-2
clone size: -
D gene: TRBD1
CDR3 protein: CASSPLTGPAEAFF
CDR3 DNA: TGTGCCAGCAGCCCGCTGACAGGGCCTGCTGAAGCTTTCTTT

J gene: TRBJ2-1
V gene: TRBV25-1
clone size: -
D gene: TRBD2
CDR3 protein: CASSDLFSAGHDDEQFF
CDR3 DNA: TGTGCCAGCAGCGATCTCTTCTCAGCGGGGCACGACGATGAGCAGTTCTTC

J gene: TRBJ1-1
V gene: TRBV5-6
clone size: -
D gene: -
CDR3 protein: CASSLRGRGGTEAFF
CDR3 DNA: TGTGCCAGCAGCCTCAGGGGAAGGGGGGGCACTGAAGCTTTCTTT

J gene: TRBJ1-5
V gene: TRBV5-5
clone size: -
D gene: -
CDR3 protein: CASSPWTGYNQPQHF
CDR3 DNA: TGTGCCAGCAGCCCCTGGACGGGCTACAATCAGCCCCAGCATTTT

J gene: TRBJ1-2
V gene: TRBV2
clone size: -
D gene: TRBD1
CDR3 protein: CASKQGAIGYTF
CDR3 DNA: TGTGCCAGCAAGCAGGGGGCGATAGGCTACACCTTC

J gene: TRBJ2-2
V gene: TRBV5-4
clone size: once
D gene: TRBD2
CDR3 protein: CASSPSGGNTGELFF
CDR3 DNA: TGTGCCAGCAGCCCCAGCGGGGGGAACACCGGGGAGCTGTTTTTT

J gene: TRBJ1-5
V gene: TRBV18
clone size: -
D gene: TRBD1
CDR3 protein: CASSPLLGTGEQPQHF
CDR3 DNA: TGTGCCAGCTCACCACTGTTGGGGACAGGGGAACAGCCCCAGCATTTT

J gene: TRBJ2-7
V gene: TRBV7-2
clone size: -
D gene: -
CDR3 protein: CASSLAVGSGGIYEQYF
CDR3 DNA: TGTGCCAGCAGCTTAGCGGTAGGATCTGGCGGGATTTACGAGCAGTACTTC

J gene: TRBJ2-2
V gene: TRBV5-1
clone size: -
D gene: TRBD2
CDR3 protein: CASSRTSGVTGELFF
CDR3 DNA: TGCGCCAGCAGCCGGACTAGCGGGGTCACCGGGGAGCTGTTTTTT

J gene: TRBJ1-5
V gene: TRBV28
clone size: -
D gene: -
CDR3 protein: CASSIFISLLNQPQHF
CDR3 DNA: TGTGCCAGCAGTATATTCATAAGTCTTTTAAATCAGCCCCAGCATTTT

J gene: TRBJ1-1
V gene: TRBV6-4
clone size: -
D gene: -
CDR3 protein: CASSDVEGLGAEAFF
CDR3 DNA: TGTGCCAGCAGTGATGTTGAGGGCCTTGGGGCGGAAGCTTTCTTT

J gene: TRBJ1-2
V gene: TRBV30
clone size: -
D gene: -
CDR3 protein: CAWSFTGTNYGYTF
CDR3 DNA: TGTGCCTGGAGTTTTACAGGGACTAACTATGGCTACACCTTC

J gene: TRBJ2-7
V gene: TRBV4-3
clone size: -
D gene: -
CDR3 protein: CASSQFSSDEQYF
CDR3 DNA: TGCGCCAGCAGCCAATTCTCCTCGGACGAGCAGTACTTC

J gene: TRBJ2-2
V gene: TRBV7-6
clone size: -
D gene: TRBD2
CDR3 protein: CASSSRLAGGSNTGELFF
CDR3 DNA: TGTGCCAGCAGCTCTCGACTAGCGGGGGGCTCGAACACCGGGGAGCTGTTTTTT

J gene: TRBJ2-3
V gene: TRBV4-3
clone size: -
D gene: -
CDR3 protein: CASSQDLASWRDTQYF
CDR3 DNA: TGCGCCAGCAGCCAAGATCTAGCATCGTGGAGAGATACGCAGTATTTT

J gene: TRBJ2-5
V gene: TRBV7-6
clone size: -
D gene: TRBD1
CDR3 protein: CASSSSGQGRGETQYF
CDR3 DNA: TGTGCCAGCAGCTCTTCGGGACAGGGAAGGGGAGAGACCCAGTACTTC

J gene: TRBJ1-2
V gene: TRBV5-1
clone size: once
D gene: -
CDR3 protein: CASSLGTGGGNYGCTF
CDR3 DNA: TGCGCCAGCAGCTTGGGCACCGGAGGCGGGAACTATGGCTGCACCTTC

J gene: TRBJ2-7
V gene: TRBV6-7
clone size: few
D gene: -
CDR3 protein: CASSYQKRCGWVGQSYEQYF
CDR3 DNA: TGTGCCAGCAGTTACCAGAAACGATGCGGGTGGGTGGGACAAAGTTACGAGCAGTACTTC

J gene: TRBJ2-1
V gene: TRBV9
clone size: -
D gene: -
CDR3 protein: CASSEGGAGNEQFF
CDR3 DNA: TGTGCCAGCAGCGAGGGGGGAGCAGGCAATGAGCAGTTCTTC

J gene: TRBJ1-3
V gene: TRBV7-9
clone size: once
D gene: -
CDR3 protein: CASSLRGSGNTIYF
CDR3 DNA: TGTGCCAGCAGCTTACGGGGAAGCGGAAACACCATATATTTT

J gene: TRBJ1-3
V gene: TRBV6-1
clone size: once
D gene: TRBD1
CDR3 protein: CASSEAGGHGNTIYF
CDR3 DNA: TGTGCCAGCAGTGAAGCAGGGGGCCATGGAAACACCATATATTTT

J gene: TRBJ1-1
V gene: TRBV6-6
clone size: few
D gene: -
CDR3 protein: CASSYGEYTEAFF
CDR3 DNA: TGTGCCAGCAGTTATGGGGAATACACTGAAGCTTTCTTT

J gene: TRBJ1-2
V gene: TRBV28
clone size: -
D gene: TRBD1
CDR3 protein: CATLRDSYGYTF
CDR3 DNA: TGTGCCACCCTCCGGGACAGCTATGGCTACACCTTC